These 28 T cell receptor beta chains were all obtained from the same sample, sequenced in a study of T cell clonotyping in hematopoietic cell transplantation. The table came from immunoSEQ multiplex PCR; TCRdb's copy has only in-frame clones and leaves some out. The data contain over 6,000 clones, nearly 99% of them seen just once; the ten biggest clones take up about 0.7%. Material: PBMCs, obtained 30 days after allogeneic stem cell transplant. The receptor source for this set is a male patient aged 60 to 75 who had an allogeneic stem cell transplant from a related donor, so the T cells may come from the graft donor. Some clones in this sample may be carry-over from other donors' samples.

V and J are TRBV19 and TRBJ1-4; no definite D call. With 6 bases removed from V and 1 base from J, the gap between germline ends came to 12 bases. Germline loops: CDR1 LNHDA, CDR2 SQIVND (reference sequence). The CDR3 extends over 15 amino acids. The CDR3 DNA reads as TGTGCCAGTAGCTCTTCAAGGGAAACTAATGAAAAACTGTTTTTT. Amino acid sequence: CASSSSRETNEKLFF.

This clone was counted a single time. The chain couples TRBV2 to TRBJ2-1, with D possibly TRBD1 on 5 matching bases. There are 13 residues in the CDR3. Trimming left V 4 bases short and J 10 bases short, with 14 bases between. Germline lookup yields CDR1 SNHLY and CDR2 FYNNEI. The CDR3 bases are TGTGCCAGCAGTGCCTTCGACAGATCGGAGCAGTTCTTC. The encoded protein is CASSAFDRSEQFF.

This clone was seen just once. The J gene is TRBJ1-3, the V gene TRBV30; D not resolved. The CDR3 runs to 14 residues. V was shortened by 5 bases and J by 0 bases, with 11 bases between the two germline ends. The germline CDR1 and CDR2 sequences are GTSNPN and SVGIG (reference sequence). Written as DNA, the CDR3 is TGTGCCTGGCTGCGGGCCGACTCTGGAAACACCATATATTTT. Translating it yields CAWLRADSGNTIYF.

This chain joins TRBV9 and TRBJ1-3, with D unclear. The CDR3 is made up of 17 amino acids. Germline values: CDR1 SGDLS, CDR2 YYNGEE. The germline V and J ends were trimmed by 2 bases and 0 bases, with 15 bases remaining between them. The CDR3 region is CASSVGGRVPSGNTIYF. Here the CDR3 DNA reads TGTGCCAGCAGCGTGGGCGGTAGGGTCCCCTCTGGAAACACCATATATTTT.

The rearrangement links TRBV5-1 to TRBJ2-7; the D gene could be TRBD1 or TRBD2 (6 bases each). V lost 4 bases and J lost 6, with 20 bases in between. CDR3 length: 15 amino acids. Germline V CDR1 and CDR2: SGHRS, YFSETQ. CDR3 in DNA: TGCGCCAGCAGCCCCCTGGTTGGGGGGCTTGGCGAGCAGTACTTC. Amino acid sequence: CASSPLVGGLGEQYF.

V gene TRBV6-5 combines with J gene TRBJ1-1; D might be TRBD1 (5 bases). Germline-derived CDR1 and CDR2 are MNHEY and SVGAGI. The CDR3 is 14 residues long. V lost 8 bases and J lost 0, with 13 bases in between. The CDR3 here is CASRGNTMNTEAFF. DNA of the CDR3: TGTGCCAGCCGGGGCAACACTATGAACACTGAAGCTTTCTTT.

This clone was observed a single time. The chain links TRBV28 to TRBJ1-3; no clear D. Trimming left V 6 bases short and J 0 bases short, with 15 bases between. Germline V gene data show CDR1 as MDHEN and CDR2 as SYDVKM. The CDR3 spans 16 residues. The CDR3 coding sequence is TGTGCCAGCAGCATAATCCCCGCCAGCTCTGGAAACACCATATATTTT. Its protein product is CASSIIPASSGNTIYF.

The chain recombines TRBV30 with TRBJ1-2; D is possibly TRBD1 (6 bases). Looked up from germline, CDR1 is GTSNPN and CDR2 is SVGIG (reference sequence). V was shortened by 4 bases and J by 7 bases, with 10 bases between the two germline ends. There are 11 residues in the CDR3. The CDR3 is CAWTVRGGYTF. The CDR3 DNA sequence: TGTGCCTGGACGGTCAGGGGTGGCTACACCTTC.

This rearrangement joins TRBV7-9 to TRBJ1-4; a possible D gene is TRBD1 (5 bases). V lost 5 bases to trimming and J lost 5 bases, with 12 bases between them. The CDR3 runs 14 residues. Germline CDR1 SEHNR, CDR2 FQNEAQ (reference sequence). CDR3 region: CASSRLEGNEKLFF. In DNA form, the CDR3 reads TGTGCCAGCAGCCGACTAGAGGGGAATGAAAAACTGTTTTTT.

Here the CDR3 reads CASSQDDSSDQPQHF. CDR3 nucleotides: TGTGCCAGCAGCCAAGATGACAGCTCCGATCAGCCCCAGCATTTT. This chain links TRBV4-2 with TRBJ1-5; D perhaps matches TRBD1 (5 bases). The CDR3 has 15 residues. CDR1 is LGHNA and CDR2 is YNFKEQ in the germline V gene. V was trimmed by 0 bases and J by 5 bases, leaving 11 bases between them.

The DNA of the CDR3 is TGTGCCAGCAGCTTGGAATGGGGTGGAGCCGGGGAGCTGTTTTTT. This gives the protein CASSLEWGGAGELFF. The rearrangement links TRBV5-4 to TRBJ2-2; D is uncertain. CDR3 size: 15 residues. Trimming removed 0 bases at V and 6 bases at J, with 12 bases between. In germline, CDR1 is SGHNT, CDR2 YYREEE (reference sequence).

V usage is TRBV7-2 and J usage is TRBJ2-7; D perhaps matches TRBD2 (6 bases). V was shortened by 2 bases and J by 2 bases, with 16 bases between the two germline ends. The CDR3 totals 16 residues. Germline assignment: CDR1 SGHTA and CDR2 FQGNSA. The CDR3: CASSLKGGGWTYEQYF. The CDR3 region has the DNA TGTGCCAGCAGCTTAAAAGGAGGAGGGTGGACCTACGAGCAGTACTTC.

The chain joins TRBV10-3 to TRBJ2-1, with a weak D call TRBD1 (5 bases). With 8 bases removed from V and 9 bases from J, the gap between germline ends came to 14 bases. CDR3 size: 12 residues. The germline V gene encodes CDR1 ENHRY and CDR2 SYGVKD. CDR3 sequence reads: CAIGITGLEQFF. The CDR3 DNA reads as TGTGCCATCGGTATCACAGGTCTTGAGCAGTTCTTC.

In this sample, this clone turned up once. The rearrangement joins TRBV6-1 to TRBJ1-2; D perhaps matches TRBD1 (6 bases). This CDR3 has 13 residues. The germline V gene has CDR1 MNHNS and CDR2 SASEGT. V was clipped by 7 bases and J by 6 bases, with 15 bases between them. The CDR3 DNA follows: TGTGCCAGCACCCCGCAGGGGAGGAATGGCTACACCTTC. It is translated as CASTPQGRNGYTF.

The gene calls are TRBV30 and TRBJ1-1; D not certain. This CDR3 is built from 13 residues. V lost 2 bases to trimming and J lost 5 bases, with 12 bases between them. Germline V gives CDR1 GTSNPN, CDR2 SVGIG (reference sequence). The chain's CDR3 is CAWSPLSVTEAFF. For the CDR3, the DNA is TGTGCCTGGAGTCCTCTTAGCGTGACTGAAGCTTTCTTT.

Written as DNA, the CDR3 is TGTGCCAGCAGTATAGGCTATAACTACGAGCAGTACTTC. Amino acids: CASSIGYNYEQYF. This rearrangement joins TRBV27 to TRBJ2-7; no reliable D call. This CDR3 has 13 residues. V was cut by 5 bases and J by 3 bases, with 11 bases left in between. Per germline, CDR1 MNHEY and CDR2 SMNVEV (reference sequence).

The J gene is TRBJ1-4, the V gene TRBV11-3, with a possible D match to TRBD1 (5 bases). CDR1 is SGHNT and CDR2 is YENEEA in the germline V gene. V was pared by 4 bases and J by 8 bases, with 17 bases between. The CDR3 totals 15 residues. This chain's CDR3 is CASSSRGLGQEKLFF. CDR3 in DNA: TGTGCCAGCAGCTCCCGAGGGTTGGGGCAGGAAAAACTGTTTTTT.

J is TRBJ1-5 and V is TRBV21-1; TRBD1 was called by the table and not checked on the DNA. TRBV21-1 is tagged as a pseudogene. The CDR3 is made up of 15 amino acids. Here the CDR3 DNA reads TGTGCCAGCACCCCTACAGGGGGCCGCAATCAGCCCCAGCATTTT. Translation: CASTPTGGRNQPQHF.

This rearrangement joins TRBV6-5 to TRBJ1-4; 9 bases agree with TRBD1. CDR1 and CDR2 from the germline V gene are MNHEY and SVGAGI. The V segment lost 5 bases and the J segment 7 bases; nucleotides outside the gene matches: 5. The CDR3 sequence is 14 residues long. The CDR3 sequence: CASSPDRGSEKLFF. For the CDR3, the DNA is TGTGCCAGCAGTCCGGACAGGGGCAGTGAAAAACTGTTTTTT.

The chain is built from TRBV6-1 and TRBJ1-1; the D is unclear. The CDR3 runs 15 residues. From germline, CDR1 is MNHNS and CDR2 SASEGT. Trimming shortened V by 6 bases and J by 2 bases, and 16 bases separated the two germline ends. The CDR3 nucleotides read TGTGCCAGCAGCTCATCCGGAGGAGCTAACACTGAAGCTTTCTTT. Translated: CASSSSGGANTEAFF.

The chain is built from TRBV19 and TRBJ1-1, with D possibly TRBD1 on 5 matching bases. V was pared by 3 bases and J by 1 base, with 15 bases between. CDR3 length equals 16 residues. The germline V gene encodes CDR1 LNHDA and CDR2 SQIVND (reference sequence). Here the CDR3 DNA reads TGTGCCAGTAGTATGACCGGTGGGGGGAGGAACACTGAAGCTTTCTTT. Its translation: CASSMTGGGRNTEAFF.

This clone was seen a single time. The CDR3 here is CAIRDKTESTEAFF. The CDR3 DNA is TGTGCCATCAGAGATAAGACAGAGAGCACTGAAGCTTTCTTT. V gene TRBV10-3 combines with J gene TRBJ1-1, with a weak D call TRBD1 (5 bases). Germline values: CDR1 ENHRY, CDR2 SYGVKD. This CDR3 comprises 14 residues. Trimming removed 6 bases from V and 4 bases from J, with 15 bases in between.

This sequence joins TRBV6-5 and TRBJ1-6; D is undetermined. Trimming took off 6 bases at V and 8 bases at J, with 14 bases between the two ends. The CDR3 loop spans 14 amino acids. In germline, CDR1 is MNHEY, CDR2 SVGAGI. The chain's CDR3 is CASSPSRNDSPLHF. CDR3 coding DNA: TGTGCCAGCAGCCCTTCGCGTAACGATTCACCCCTCCACTTT.

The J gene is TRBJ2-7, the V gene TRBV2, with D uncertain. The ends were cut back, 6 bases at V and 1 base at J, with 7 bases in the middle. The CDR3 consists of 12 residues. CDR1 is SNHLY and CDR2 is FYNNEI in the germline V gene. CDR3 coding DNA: TGTGCCAGCAGCTGGGAATCCTACGAGCAGTACTTC. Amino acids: CASSWESYEQYF.

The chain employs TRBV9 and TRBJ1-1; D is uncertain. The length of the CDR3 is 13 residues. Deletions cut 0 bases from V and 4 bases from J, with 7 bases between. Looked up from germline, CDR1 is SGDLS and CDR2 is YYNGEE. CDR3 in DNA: TGTGCCAGCAGCGTAGGCATCGGCACTGAAGCTTTCTTT. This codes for CASSVGIGTEAFF. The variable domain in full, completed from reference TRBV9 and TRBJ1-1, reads DSGVTQTPKHLITATGQRVTLRCSPRSGDLSVYWYQQSLDQGLQFLIQYYNGEERAKGNILERFSAQQFPDLHSELNLSSLELGDSALYFCASSVGIGTEAFFGQGTRLTVV.

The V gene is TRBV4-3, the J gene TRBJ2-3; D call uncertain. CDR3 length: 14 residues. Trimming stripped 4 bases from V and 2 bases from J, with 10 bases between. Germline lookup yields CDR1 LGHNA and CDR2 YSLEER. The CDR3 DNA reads TGCGCCAGCAGCCGAGAAGACTTCACAGATACGCAGTATTTT. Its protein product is CASSREDFTDTQYF.

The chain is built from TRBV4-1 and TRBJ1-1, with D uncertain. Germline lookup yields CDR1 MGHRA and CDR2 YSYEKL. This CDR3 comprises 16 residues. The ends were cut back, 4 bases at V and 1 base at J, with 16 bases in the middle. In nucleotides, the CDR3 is TGCGCCAGCAGCCTGTCTTTCGGTCCTTCGAACACTGAAGCTTTCTTT. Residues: CASSLSFGPSNTEAFF.

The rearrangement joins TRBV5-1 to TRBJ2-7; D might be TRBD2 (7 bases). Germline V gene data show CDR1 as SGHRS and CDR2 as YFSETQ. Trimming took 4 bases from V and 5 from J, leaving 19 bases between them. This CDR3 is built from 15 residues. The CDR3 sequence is CASSPQVRGGNEQYF. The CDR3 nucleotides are TGCGCCAGCAGCCCCCAAGTGAGGGGGGGGAACGAGCAGTACTTC.